A single sample is the source of the 32 T cell receptor beta chains below, sequenced in a study of OX40 agonist ivuxolimab in advanced cancers. Data came from immunoSEQ multiplex PCR; TCRdb stores just in-frame clones and leaves some out. The sample lists 75,000 to 90,000 clones; more than 75% were seen once. This material consisted of CD4+ or CD8+ T cells sorted from blood, taken in a trial of the OX40 agonist ivuxolimab. These receptors were obtained from an adult with an advanced solid tumor such as melanoma, head and neck, liver or kidney cancer.

This sequence joins TRBV7-7 and TRBJ2-7, with 8 bases fitting TRBD2. Germline V gene data show CDR1 as SSHAT and CDR2 as FNYEAQ (reference sequence). After removal of 6 bases from V and 5 bases from J, the junction contained 6 bases not matched to a gene. The CDR3 extends over 13 amino acids. The CDR3 DNA follows: TGTGCCAGCAGTCCCGGGACTAGAAACGAGCAGTACTTC. This encodes CASSPGTRNEQYF.

The rearrangement links TRBV4-3 to TRBJ2-3; 8 bases agree with TRBD1. Germline trimming cut 4 bases from V and 6 bases from J; bases unmatched to any gene: 3. The CDR3 extends over 13 amino acids. Germline assignment: CDR1 LGHNA and CDR2 YSLEER. In nucleotides, the CDR3 is TGCGCCAGCAGCCTAGACAGGGGCGATACGCAGTATTTT. Translated, it gives CASSLDRGDTQYF.

The V call is TRBV7-2, the J call TRBJ1-6; a weak D match, TRBD1 (6 bases). CDR1 is SGHTA and CDR2 is FQGNSA in the germline V gene. Deletions cut 5 bases from V and 7 bases from J, with 15 bases between. This CDR3 has 15 amino acids. The CDR3 sequence: CASSRRAGENSPLHF. Here the CDR3 DNA reads TGTGCCAGCAGCCGCCGGGCAGGGGAGAATTCACCCCTCCACTTT.

The CDR3 sequence: CASSPPGAGGAEQFF. The CDR3 region has the DNA TGTGCCAGCAGCCCCCCAGGGGCGGGAGGCGCTGAGCAGTTCTTC. The V call is TRBV7-9, the J call TRBJ2-1; 8 positions match TRBD2. The germline V gene encodes CDR1 SEHNR and CDR2 FQNEAQ (reference sequence). V lost 5 bases and J lost 9; bases outside the gene matches: 12. The CDR3 is made up of 15 amino acids.

The chain has TRBV5-1 and TRBJ2-5; no clear D gene. CDR1 is SGHRS, CDR2 YFSETQ, per germline. The CDR3 totals 14 residues. V was clipped by 0 bases and J by 0 bases, with 6 bases between them. The CDR3 DNA reads TGCGCCAGCAGCTTGGGGGCGAACCAAGAGACCCAGTACTTC. It encodes CASSLGANQETQYF.

The chain combines TRBV15 with TRBJ2-7, with TRBD1 as a possible D gene (5 bases). Germline-derived CDR1 and CDR2 are LNHNV and YYDKDF (reference sequence). This CDR3 is 14 amino acids long. V was trimmed by 0 bases and J by 4 bases, leaving 10 bases between them. DNA of the CDR3: TGTGCCACCAGCAGAGACAGGGCTAGGTACGAGCAGTACTTC. It yields the protein CATSRDRARYEQYF.

The rearrangement links TRBV19 to TRBJ1-5; D is possibly TRBD1 (5 bases). CDR3 length: 15 residues. V dropped 7 bases and J dropped 0 bases, with 13 bases sitting between them. From germline, CDR1 is LNHDA and CDR2 SQIVND (reference sequence). In DNA, the CDR3 is TGTGCCAGTACCAGGGACCATTATAGCAATCAGCCCCAGCATTTT. It yields the protein CASTRDHYSNQPQHF. The full variable domain, completed using reference TRBV19 and TRBJ1-5, is DGGITQSPKYLFRKEGQNVTLSCEQNLNHDAMYWYRQDPGQGLRLIYYSQIVNDFQKGDIAEGYSVSREKKESFPLTVTSAQKNPTAFYLCASTRDHYSNQPQHFGDGTRLSIL.

The V call is TRBV28, the J call TRBJ1-5, with a possible D match to TRBD1 (5 bases). Germline V gene sequence: CDR1 MDHEN, CDR2 SYDVKM. Trimming took off 6 bases at V and 1 base at J, with 10 bases between the two ends. The CDR3 extends over 14 amino acids. The CDR3 sequence is CASRGEVSNQPQHF. The CDR3 DNA reads as TGTGCCAGCAGGGGGGAGGTGAGCAATCAGCCCCAGCATTTT.

The genes are TRBV2 and TRBJ2-3; maybe TRBD1 (6 bases). Germline CDR1 is SNHLY and CDR2 is FYNNEI. The V end was cut by 6 bases, the J end by 1 base, with 20 bases between. This CDR3 spans 17 amino acids. CDR3 coding DNA: TGTGCCAGCAGGGGGTGGACCGGGACACACGGCACAGATACGCAGTATTTT. Translating it yields CASRGWTGTHGTDTQYF.

This rearrangement joins TRBV5-3 to TRBJ2-7; possibly TRBD1 for D (5 bases). TRBV5-3 is placed among ORFs of uncertain function. CDR3 length: 14 residues. Trimming left V 1 base short and J 0 bases short, with 8 bases between. This chain's CDR3 is CARSLSDSSYEQYF. CDR3 DNA sequence: TGTGCCAGAAGCTTGTCCGACAGCTCCTACGAGCAGTACTTC.

The V gene is TRBV2, the J gene TRBJ1-4, with unresolved D. CDR3 size: 14 residues. The germline V gene has CDR1 SNHLY and CDR2 FYNNEI. The V end was cut by 5 bases, the J end by 0 bases, with 7 bases between. Written as DNA, the CDR3 is TGTGCCAGCAGTAAGACGACAACTAATGAAAAACTGTTTTTT. The encoded protein is CASSKTTTNEKLFF. The variable domain in full, with the rest retrieved from reference TRBV2 and TRBJ1-4, is EPEVTQTPSHQVTQMGQEVILRCVPISNHLYFYWYRQILGQKVEFLVSFYNNEISEKSEIFDDQFSVERPDGSNFTLKIRSTKLEDSAMYFCASSKTTTNEKLFFGSGTQLSVL.

The chain is built from TRBV5-1 and TRBJ2-7; D remains ambiguous. Germline V gene lookup returns CDR1 SGHRS and CDR2 YFSETQ. The CDR3 spans 13 residues. With 4 bases removed from V and 2 bases from J, the gap between germline ends came to 10 bases. CDR3 sequence (DNA): TGCGCCAGCAGCCCGCAAGCTGCCTACGAGCAGTACTTC. It encodes CASSPQAAYEQYF.

The chain joins TRBV2 to TRBJ1-3, with D possibly being TRBD1 (5 bases). This CDR3 has 16 residues. Germline-derived CDR1 and CDR2 are SNHLY and FYNNEI. The germline V and J ends were trimmed by 1 base and 0 bases, with 10 bases remaining between them. The CDR3 bases are TGTGCCAGCAGTGAAGGGGGCGGAGGCTCTGGAAACACCATATATTTT. The encoded protein is CASSEGGGGSGNTIYF.

This clone was counted once. The chain has TRBV5-1 and TRBJ2-3, with TRBD2 identical over 12 bases. The CDR3 totals 16 residues. J was trimmed by 8 bases and V by 0 bases; bases with no gene match: 7. Germline V CDR1 and CDR2: SGHRS, YFSETQ. The CDR3 coding sequence is TGCGCCAGCAGCTTGGAAACTAGCGGGGGGCTGGGTACGCAGTATTTT. It yields the protein CASSLETSGGLGTQYF.

The chain employs TRBV2 and TRBJ2-2; 12 bases line up with TRBD2. Germline V gene sequence: CDR1 SNHLY, CDR2 FYNNEI. V lost 6 bases and J lost 0; bases outside the gene matches: 11. The CDR3 contains 19 residues. The CDR3 nucleotides are TGTGCCAGCAGCCGAGGGGGACTAGCGGGCGCCCCGAACACCGGGGAGCTGTTTTTT. It specifies CASSRGGLAGAPNTGELFF.

The chain combines TRBV29-1 with TRBJ1-1; D is unclear. CDR1 and CDR2 (germline): SQVTM, ANQGSEA. The CDR3 is 13 amino acids. With 2 bases removed from V and 1 base from J, the gap between germline ends came to 8 bases. CDR3 in DNA: TGCAGCGTTGAAAGGACTTCGAACACTGAAGCTTTCTTT. Translating it yields CSVERTSNTEAFF.

The rearrangement uses TRBV18 and TRBJ2-3; TRBD1 matches at 7 bases. V lost 4 bases, J lost 3 bases, and 4 bases stayed unmatched. Germline-derived CDR1 and CDR2 are KGHSH and LQKENI. This CDR3 has 14 amino acids. Here the CDR3 DNA reads TGTGCCAGCTCACGAGACAGGGTAACAGATACGCAGTATTTT. Its protein is CASSRDRVTDTQYF.

The V and J genes are TRBV5-1 and TRBJ1-6; the D gene is possibly TRBD1 (5 bases). The CDR3 totals 14 residues. The V and J ends lost 9 bases and 5 bases respectively, with 15 bases between them. Germline values: CDR1 SGHRS, CDR2 YFSETQ. CDR3 in DNA: TGCGCCACACGGACACGCGGTAATAATTCACCCCTCCACTTT. Its protein is CATRTRGNNSPLHF.

This clone was seen just once. J is TRBJ2-3 and V is TRBV2; D unclear. The germline V gene encodes CDR1 SNHLY and CDR2 FYNNEI. The V and J ends lost 4 bases and 8 bases respectively, with 7 bases between them. The CDR3 runs to 11 residues. For the CDR3, the DNA is TGTGCCAGCAGTGGGGGTGGTACGCAGTATTTT. Translation gives CASSGGGTQYF.

The gene calls are TRBV29-1 and TRBJ2-3; the D gene could be TRBD1 or TRBD2 (5 bases each). The CDR3 runs 13 residues. Germline V gene data show CDR1 as SQVTM and CDR2 as ANQGSEA. Trimming removed 5 bases from V and 1 base from J, with 10 bases in between. The CDR3 here is CSVLMGRTDTQYF. CDR3 coding DNA: TGCAGCGTTTTGATGGGACGCACAGATACGCAGTATTTT.

This chain links TRBV25-1 with TRBJ1-2, with 7 bases identical to TRBD1. The CDR3 covers 14 residues. Germline lookup yields CDR1 MGHDK and CDR2 SYGVNS. Trimming took 7 bases from V and 4 from J; bases not matched to a gene: 9. The CDR3 is CASMTAGGSYGYTF. CDR3 DNA sequence: TGTGCCAGCATGACGGCAGGGGGAAGCTATGGCTACACCTTC.

This chain joins TRBV7-2 and TRBJ2-3, with unresolved D. The V end was cut by 5 bases, the J end by 2 bases, with 11 bases between. Per the germline V gene, CDR1 is SGHTA and CDR2 is FQGNSA. This CDR3 comprises 14 residues. The DNA of the CDR3 is TGTGCCAGCAGCCCCGGGCGGTTCACAGATACGCAGTATTTT. It is translated as CASSPGRFTDTQYF.

This clone was seen a few times. This rearrangement joins TRBV2 to TRBJ2-5; either TRBD1 or TRBD2 may supply D (7 bases each). The CDR3 is made up of 17 amino acids. Germline V gene lookup returns CDR1 SNHLY and CDR2 FYNNEI. V dropped 0 bases and J dropped 3 bases, with 17 bases sitting between them. For the CDR3, the DNA is TGTGCCAGCAGTGAAGCGCCAGTGACAGGGACTAAAGAGACCCAGTACTTC. Its protein product is CASSEAPVTGTKETQYF.

The chain carries TRBV2 and TRBJ2-3, with unresolved D. Trimming left V 6 bases short and J 1 base short, with 8 bases between. The length of the CDR3 is 13 residues. The germline gives CDR1 SNHLY, CDR2 FYNNEI. CDR3 sequence: CASSSGGTDTQYF. CDR3 nucleotides: TGTGCCAGCAGCAGTGGGGGCACAGATACGCAGTATTTT.

The V gene is TRBV9, the J gene TRBJ2-7, with 14 positions matching TRBD2. CDR1 SGDLS and CDR2 YYNGEE come from the germline V gene. The ends lost 3 bases at V and 7 bases at J; junction bases unmatched: 9. There are 16 residues in the CDR3. The CDR3, as DNA: TGTGCCAGCAGCGCCACTCCGACTAGCGGGAGGGCGGAGCAGTACTTC. Protein product: CASSATPTSGRAEQYF.

The CDR3 region is CASSIGQTGEQFF. In DNA form, the CDR3 reads TGTGCCAGCAGTATCGGGCAAACGGGTGAGCAGTTCTTC. The chain combines TRBV6-1 with TRBJ2-1, with D uncertain. CDR1 and CDR2 from the germline V gene are MNHNS and SASEGT. The V end was cut by 5 bases, the J end by 9 bases, with 14 bases between. The CDR3 runs 13 residues.

V usage is TRBV6-5 and J usage is TRBJ2-5; 9 nucleotides match TRBD2. The CDR3 sequence is 15 residues long. The germline V gene has CDR1 MNHEY and CDR2 SVGAGI. V dropped 2 bases and J dropped 8; count of bases not matched to a gene: 9. As DNA, the CDR3 is TGTGCCAGCAGTTACACTCTAGCGGGATTGGTTACCCAGTACTTC. This translates into CASSYTLAGLVTQYF.

J is TRBJ2-5 and V is TRBV7-9, with D hard to call. CDR3 length: 14 residues. Trimming took 5 bases from V and 1 from J, leaving 11 bases between them. Germline V gene sequence: CDR1 SEHNR, CDR2 FQNEAQ (reference sequence). The chain's CDR3 is CASSNTAVQETQYF. As DNA, the CDR3 is TGTGCCAGCAGCAACACAGCTGTCCAAGAGACCCAGTACTTC.

This clone was counted only a few times. The genes are TRBV6-5 and TRBJ1-5; D is uncertain. Looked up from germline, CDR1 is MNHEY and CDR2 is SVGAGI. The CDR3 loop spans 13 amino acids. Trimming left V 5 bases short and J 0 bases short, with 5 bases between. CDR3 residues: CASSRYSNQPQHF. As DNA, the CDR3 is TGTGCCAGCAGTCGATATAGCAATCAGCCCCAGCATTTT.

CDR3 protein: CASSDLDRGLLNQPQHF. For the CDR3, the DNA is TGTGCCAGCAGTGATCTGGACAGGGGGCTTCTCAATCAGCCCCAGCATTTT. The rearrangement uses TRBV6-1 and TRBJ1-5; 11 nucleotides line up with TRBD1. The CDR3 consists of 17 residues. The germline V gene encodes CDR1 MNHNS and CDR2 SASEGT. The junction had 7 bases not matched to a gene; V was cut back by 3 bases and J by 3 bases.

This rearrangement joins TRBV11-3 to TRBJ2-3; no clear D gene. Germline V gene data show CDR1 as SGHNT and CDR2 as YENEEA. V lost 4 bases and J 2 bases, leaving 4 bases between the germline ends. CDR3 length: 12 residues. For the CDR3, the DNA is TGTGCCAGCAGCTCACACACAGATACGCAGTATTTT. It specifies CASSSHTDTQYF. Combining the CDR3 with reference TRBV11-3 and TRBJ2-3 gives the whole variable domain EAGVVQSPRYKIIEKKQPVAFWCNPISGHNTLYWYLQNLGQGPELLIRYENEEAVDDSQLPKDRFSAERLKGVDSTLKIQPAELGDSAVYLCASSSHTDTQYFGPGTRLTVL.

The chain couples TRBV25-1 to TRBJ2-5, with D possibly being TRBD1 or TRBD2 (5 bases each). Trimming stripped 2 bases from V and 5 bases from J, with 15 bases between. The CDR3 contains 15 residues. Germline V gene data show CDR1 as MGHDK and CDR2 as SYGVNS. The CDR3 protein is CASSEPGPGKETQYF. The CDR3 DNA reads TGTGCCAGCAGTGAACCGGGACCGGGGAAGGAGACCCAGTACTTC.